Described below is a single TCR beta chain sequence and its context. The entry originates in a study of shared clonotypes between healthy human individuals. Splitting of CD4+ cells produced CD45RA+ naive and CD45RA-negative memory subsets. Here immunoSEQ multiplex PCR was the method, and the copy in TCRdb shows in-frame clones only, minus some. Altogether hundreds of thousands of clones are present, approximately 97% being singletons, with the ten largest covering less than 0.065%. V lost 2 bases to trimming and J lost 5 bases, with 12 bases between them. The germline gives CDR1 MDHEN, CDR2 SYDVKM. The CDR3 has 15 amino acids.

Sequencing was performed on naive CD4+ T cells sorted from blood. Subset specified: CD45RA+ positively selected. The TCR comes from a woman aged 30 to 39 in good health. The V and J genes are TRBV28 and TRBJ1-4; no clear D gene. Written as DNA, the CDR3 is TGTGCCAGCAGTTTACCCCCGACGGGGAATGAAAAACTGTTTTTT. It codes for CASSLPPTGNEKLFF.